The 23 T cell receptor beta chains below were found in one sample sequenced in a study of blood T cell repertoires in COVID-19. TCRdb's copy holds only in-frame clones and misses some; the assay was immunoSEQ multiplex PCR. The table has about 410,000 clones, about 92% seen once; the top ten hold approximately 0.65%. The material sequenced was PBMCs or T cells enriched from blood (not recorded which). Every receptor here comes from a man younger than 30 who had recovered from COVID-19.

The genes are TRBV5-1 and TRBJ1-2, with 10 bases aligning to TRBD1. With V trimmed by 1 base and J by 3 bases, 6 bases remained unmatched. This CDR3 has 16 amino acids. Germline lookup yields CDR1 SGHRS and CDR2 YFSETQ. The CDR3 protein is CASSLWPGQGDYGYTF. For the CDR3, the DNA is TGCGCCAGCAGCTTGTGGCCCGGACAGGGGGACTATGGCTACACCTTC.

This rearrangement joins TRBV7-3 to TRBJ2-7; TRBD2 agrees at 9 bases. The CDR3 is 15 residues long. Looked up from germline, CDR1 is SGHTA and CDR2 is FQGTGA. The V gene end was trimmed by 5 bases and the J gene end by 0 bases; junction bases not matched to a gene: 5. The CDR3 nucleotides are TGTGCCAGCAGCCTATATAGCGGGAGCTCCTACGAGCAGTACTTC. The encoded protein is CASSLYSGSSYEQYF.

This clone has just one count. The V call is TRBV5-1, the J call TRBJ1-1, with 7 positions matching TRBD1. V shed 8 bases and J 5 bases; nucleotides not matched to a gene: 15. The CDR3 has 15 amino acids. The germline V gene has CDR1 SGHRS and CDR2 YFSETQ. CDR3 sequence reads: CASTRTGLRETEAFF. DNA for the CDR3: TGCGCCAGTACCCGGACAGGCTTAAGGGAAACTGAAGCTTTCTTT.

The V call is TRBV27, the J call TRBJ1-5; D not resolved. The length of the CDR3 is 13 residues. V shed 6 bases and J shed 0 bases, with 6 bases lying between them. Germline CDR1 MNHEY, CDR2 SMNVEV (reference sequence). The CDR3 spells CASRLYSNQPQHF. The CDR3, as DNA: TGTGCCAGCAGACTGTATAGCAATCAGCCCCAGCATTTT.

The V gene is TRBV24-1, the J gene TRBJ2-5; 8 bases line up with TRBD2. CDR1 and CDR2 (germline): KGHDR, SFDVKD. Losses at the gene ends were 4 bases for V and 5 bases for J; bases not matched to a gene: 8. This CDR3 comprises 15 residues. CDR3 coding DNA: TGTGCCACCAGTGACGGGCGAGCGGGAGATGAGACCCAGTACTTC. It codes for CATSDGRAGDETQYF.

This clone showed up just once. The genes are TRBV5-1 and TRBJ2-1, with 10 bases that match TRBD2. V dropped 2 bases and J dropped 4; count of bases not matched to a gene: 3. The length of the CDR3 is 15 residues. Germline V gene lookup returns CDR1 SGHRS and CDR2 YFSETQ. CDR3 sequence reads: CASSLSTSGYNEQFF. CDR3 in DNA: TGCGCCAGCAGCTTATCGACTAGCGGGTACAATGAGCAGTTCTTC. The whole variable domain, remainder taken from reference TRBV5-1 and TRBJ2-1, is KAGVTQTPRYLIKTRGQQVTLSCSPISGHRSVSWYQQTPGQGLQFLFEYFSETQRNKGNFPGRFSGRQFSNSRSEMNVSTLELGDSALYLCASSLSTSGYNEQFFGPGTRLTVL.

This clone was observed a single time. This chain links TRBV5-4 with TRBJ2-7; 7 positions agree with TRBD2. Germline V gene data show CDR1 as SGHNT and CDR2 as YYREEE (reference sequence). The CDR3 is made up of 13 amino acids. V dropped 4 bases and J dropped 5; count of bases not matched to a gene: 6. The DNA for the CDR3 is TGTGCCAGCAGCCGGACTAGTTCGGACGAGCAGTACTTC. Its translation is CASSRTSSDEQYF.

This clone was observed at least ten times. This chain connects TRBV2 to TRBJ2-5, with 11 bases identical to TRBD2. Germline CDR1 reads SNHLY; CDR2 reads FYNNEI. CDR3 length equals 13 residues. The V and J ends lost 10 bases and 5 bases, in that order; junction bases with no gene match: 6. The CDR3 sequence is CAISTSGAETQYF. The CDR3 bases are TGTGCCATCTCGACTAGCGGGGCTGAGACCCAGTACTTC.

The CDR3 coding sequence is TGTGCCAGCAGCTCGACCCTCGATATGGACAGGTCCTACGAGCAGTACTTC. Amino acid sequence: CASSSTLDMDRSYEQYF. The V and J genes are TRBV13 and TRBJ2-7, with 7 bases lining up with TRBD1. Germline lookup yields CDR1 PRHDT and CDR2 FYEKMQ (reference sequence). After removal of 4 bases from V and 1 base from J, the junction contained 13 bases not matched to a gene. The CDR3 has 17 residues. Full variable domain (remainder filled in from reference TRBV13 and TRBJ2-7): AAGVIQSPRHLIKEKRETATLKCYPIPRHDTVYWYQQGPGQDPQFLISFYEKMQSDKGSIPDRFSAQQFSDYHSELNMSSLELGDSALYFCASSSTLDMDRSYEQYFGPGTRLTVT.

The V and J genes are TRBV28 and TRBJ1-5; D is undetermined. The CDR3 has 14 residues. V was trimmed by 6 bases and J by 0 bases, leaving 9 bases between them. Germline-derived CDR1 and CDR2 are MDHEN and SYDVKM. The CDR3 sequence is CASSHQDSNQPQHF. In DNA form, the CDR3 reads TGTGCCAGCAGCCACCAGGATAGCAATCAGCCCCAGCATTTT.

The rearrangement links TRBV7-8 to TRBJ2-3; 9 nucleotides line up with TRBD2. The V segment lost 10 bases and the J segment 6 bases; nucleotides outside the gene matches: 8. Germline assignment: CDR1 SGHVS and CDR2 FQNEAQ. The length of the CDR3 is 13 residues. CDR3 bases: TGTGCCAATTCCGCCGGGACTAGCGATACGCAGTATTTT. Translating gives CANSAGTSDTQYF.

The rearrangement links TRBV9 to TRBJ1-2; TRBD1 might be the D (5 bases). The V end was cut by 0 bases, the J end by 6 bases, with 18 bases between. Germline CDR1 reads SGDLS; CDR2 reads YYNGEE. CDR3 size: 16 residues. CDR3 sequence reads: CASSVDPGEAVNGYTF. For the CDR3, the DNA is TGTGCCAGCAGCGTAGATCCGGGGGAAGCGGTGAATGGCTACACCTTC.

The chain links TRBV7-9 to TRBJ1-1; a possible D gene is TRBD1 (5 bases). CDR3 length: 13 residues. The V end lost 2 bases, the J end lost 3 bases, and 7 bases lay between the germline ends. Germline assignment: CDR1 SEHNR and CDR2 FQNEAQ (reference sequence). CDR3 nucleotide sequence: TGTGCCAGCAGCTTACGGGGGTACACTGAAGCTTTCTTT. This translates into CASSLRGYTEAFF.

The chain employs TRBV7-9 and TRBJ2-7; TRBD2 aligns across 8 bases. Per germline, CDR1 SEHNR and CDR2 FQNEAQ (reference sequence). J lost 6 bases, V lost 3 bases, and 7 bases had no gene match. The CDR3 length is 14 residues. For the CDR3, the DNA is TGTGCCAGCAGCTTGGGTATAGCGGGAACCGAGCAGTACTTC. Encoded protein: CASSLGIAGTEQYF.

This clone was counted between two and nine times. V is TRBV7-8 and J is TRBJ1-2; 11 bases are a match to TRBD1. There are 19 residues in the CDR3. Unmatched junction bases numbered 14, after V lost 1 base and J lost 4 bases. The germline CDR1 and CDR2 sequences are SGHVS and FQNEAQ. In DNA form, the CDR3 reads TGTGCCAGCAGCTTAGAGGTCGGGACAGGGGGTCGACGTGGCTATGGCTACACCTTC. It translates to CASSLEVGTGGRRGYGYTF.

Worth noting for this clone: Compared with germline, one end of the junction differs, possibly owing to a read error. The chain uses TRBV12-3 or TRBV12-4 and TRBJ2-4, with TRBD1 matching 10 bases. This CDR3 is 11 amino acids long. CDR3 nucleotides: TGTGCCAGCAGTTTAGGACAGGGGGCTCACTTC. Protein: CASSLGQGAHF.

This clone has a single count. The V call is TRBV2, the J call TRBJ1-1; D remains ambiguous. The CDR3 is 12 amino acids. V dropped 9 bases and J dropped 5 bases, with 13 bases sitting between them. The V gene's germline CDR1 is SNHLY and CDR2 FYNNEI. The CDR3: CASRRFGTEAFF. In DNA, the CDR3 is TGTGCCAGTAGGAGGTTTGGGACTGAAGCTTTCTTT.

The chain couples TRBV10-3 to TRBJ1-2; weak D call: TRBD1 (6 bases). CDR3 size: 15 residues. Germline CDR1 is ENHRY and CDR2 is SYGVKD. Deletions cut 1 base from V and 4 bases from J, with 13 bases between. The CDR3 region has the DNA TGTGCCATCAGTGAGTTGGCAGGACAGACCTATGGCTACACCTTC. Its translation: CAISELAGQTYGYTF.

This clone was found once. The CDR3 nucleotides read TGTGCCTGGAGTAATCTAGCGGGAGGGGATGAGCAGTTCTTC. Translating gives CAWSNLAGGDEQFF. The chain employs TRBV30 and TRBJ2-1; 12 bases match TRBD2. CDR1 is GTSNPN and CDR2 is SVGIG in the germline V gene (reference sequence). V was pared by 2 bases and J by 8 bases, with 4 bases of the junction left unmatched. The CDR3 sequence is 14 residues long.

This chain uses TRBV7-5 with TRBJ1-2; TRBD1, as called in the table, went unchecked against the DNA. TRBV7-5 is a documented pseudogene. CDR3 size: 16 residues. CDR3 nucleotide sequence: TGTGTCAGAAGCTTAACGGACAGGGGAAAACGCTATGGCTACACCTTC. Its translation is CVRSLTDRGKRYGYTF.

This sequence joins TRBV19 and TRBJ1-6; tentatively, D is TRBD1 (6 bases). V was cut by 5 bases and J by 5 bases, with 13 bases left in between. The CDR3 loop spans 15 amino acids. CDR1 and CDR2 (germline): LNHDA, SQIVND (reference sequence). The CDR3 nucleotides are TGTGCCAGTAGTTTGTACAGGGCTAATAATTCACCCCTCCACTTT. Protein: CASSLYRANNSPLHF.

This clone was counted between two and nine times. V is TRBV12-3 or TRBV12-4 and J is TRBJ1-5; maybe TRBD1 (6 bases). The CDR3 is 13 residues long. V shed 5 bases and J shed 6 bases, with 11 bases lying between them. Here the CDR3 reads CASSRQVPQPQHF. Here the CDR3 DNA reads TGTGCCAGCAGTCGACAGGTCCCTCAGCCCCAGCATTTT.

This chain links TRBV10-3 with TRBJ2-1; 8 bases agree with TRBD1. The V and J ends lost 4 bases and 7 bases, in that order; junction bases with no gene match: 3. The CDR3 contains 13 residues. From germline, CDR1 is ENHRY and CDR2 SYGVKD. CDR3 nucleotide sequence: TGTGCCATCAGTGGGACAGGGACAAATGAGCAGTTCTTC. It codes for CAISGTGTNEQFF.